This TCR beta chain was obtained from a study of regulatory T cells in long-lasting Graves disease. The time point was: newly diagnosed GD, antithyroid drugs for less than 3 months. RNA from PBMCs was the source of the TCR library. Many counts were recorded for this clonotype. Its antigen is unidentified. CDR1 is SGHRS and CDR2 is YFSETQ in the germline V gene. The CDR3 runs to 14 residues. V dropped 0 bases and J dropped 7 bases, with 14 bases sitting between them. General study results and limits: Only peripheral blood was studied, not thyroid tissue.

According to the study, TCR beta libraries were built with iRepertoire HTBI primers and CDR3-region Arm-PCR. In TCRdb, the multiplex PCR reads were re-called with MiXCR into one record per CDR3 protein. The sample contains hundreds of thousands of distinct CDR3 sequences, 15% to 20% of which appear only once. This sample also belongs to another study, concerning T cells in Graves' hyperthyroidism and ophthalmopathy.

The TCR originated in a man aged 18 to 29 with Graves disease. This chain joins TRBV5-1 and TRBJ2-7; a possible D gene is TRBD1 (6 bases). Specimen: peripheral blood mononuclear cells (PBMCs), collected at new diagnosis, from a patient treated with antithyroid drugs. CDR3 sequence (DNA): TGCGCCAGCAGCTTGGACAGGGTCGGGTGGGAGCAGTACTTC. Protein product: CASSLDRVGWEQYF.